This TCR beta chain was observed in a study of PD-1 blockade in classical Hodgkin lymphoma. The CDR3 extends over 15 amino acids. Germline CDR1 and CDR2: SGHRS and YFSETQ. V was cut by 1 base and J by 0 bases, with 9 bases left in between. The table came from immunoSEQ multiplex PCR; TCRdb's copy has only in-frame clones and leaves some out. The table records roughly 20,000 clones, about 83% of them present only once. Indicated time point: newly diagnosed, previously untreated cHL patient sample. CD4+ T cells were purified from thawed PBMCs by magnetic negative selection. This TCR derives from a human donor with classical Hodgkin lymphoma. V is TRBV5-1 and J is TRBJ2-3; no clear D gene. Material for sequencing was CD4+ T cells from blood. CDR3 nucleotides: TGCGCCAGCAGCTTGACAGACACTAGCACAGATACGCAGTATTTT. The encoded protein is CASSLTDTSTDTQYF.